Below, 27 T cell receptor beta chains from the same sample are listed, as sequenced in a study of cytomegalovirus exposure and HLA in healthy donors (dated by TCRdb to 2017 to 2019). Preparation of the library involved the immunoSEQ multiplex PCR assay. For the multiplex PCR, a mixture combining 60 forward primers for TCR Vbeta segments and 13 reverse primers for TCR Jbeta segments was used. TCRdb limited this immuneACCESS table to in-frame rearrangements with V and J called. A share of clones is missing; checked studies link under half to unresolved V genes, and the rest is unexplained. Counted in this sample were about 100,000 clones; 65% to 85% of them appeared once. The ten largest clones take up over 9.5% of the sample. The sequencing sample was made of PBMCs. The receptors originated from a man aged 50-60 years in good health and CMV-seronegative.

The gene calls are TRBV5-5 and TRBJ2-7, with D maybe TRBD1 (6 bases). This CDR3 has 13 residues. Germline CDR1 SGHKS, CDR2 YYEKEE (reference sequence). The V and J ends lost 5 bases and 0 bases respectively, with 9 bases between them. The CDR3 sequence is CASSGQLSYEQYF. The CDR3 DNA is TGTGCCAGCAGTGGACAGCTCTCCTACGAGCAGTACTTC.

The chain recombines TRBV15 with TRBJ2-7; D perhaps matches TRBD2 (5 bases). Trimming removed 0 bases at V and 2 bases at J, with 11 bases between. Germline loops: CDR1 LNHNV, CDR2 YYDKDF (reference sequence). The CDR3 sequence is 15 residues long. This CDR3 is CATSRDLPGTYEQYF. The CDR3 DNA sequence: TGTGCCACCAGCAGAGATCTCCCGGGAACCTACGAGCAGTACTTC.

The gene calls are TRBV5-3 and TRBJ1-2; no firm D call. TRBV5-3 is marked as an open reading frame, function uncertain. Trimming cost V 0 bases and J 2 bases, with 17 bases left between them. The CDR3 has 17 residues. CDR3 loop: CARSLAPGDRLNYGYTF. CDR3 DNA: TGTGCCAGAAGCTTGGCCCCCGGAGACCGATTAAACTATGGCTACACCTTC.

This chain connects TRBV28 to TRBJ1-2; 9 bases agree with TRBD1. Germline CDR1 is MDHEN and CDR2 is SYDVKM. The V segment lost 4 bases and the J segment 2 bases; nucleotides outside the gene matches: 2. The CDR3 loop spans 14 amino acids. In nucleotides, the CDR3 is TGTGCCAGCAGTTCACAGGGGGCAAACTATGGCTACACCTTC. This encodes CASSSQGANYGYTF.

This clone was detected only a few times. The V and J genes are TRBV7-9 and TRBJ1-1; 9 bases are shared with TRBD1. Germline assignment: CDR1 SEHNR and CDR2 FQNEAQ (reference sequence). V gave up 1 base and J gave up 6 bases; unmatched junction bases: 6. The CDR3 loop spans 15 amino acids. CDR3 DNA sequence: TGTGCCAGCAGCTTAGGGGACAGGGAGCGATCTGAAGCTTTCTTT. It yields the protein CASSLGDRERSEAFF.

The rearrangement uses TRBV19 and TRBJ2-3; 11 bases fit TRBD2. The CDR3 is made up of 15 amino acids. Trimming took 6 bases from V and 4 from J; bases not matched to a gene: 6. Germline V lookup: CDR1 LNHDA, CDR2 SQIVND (reference sequence). The CDR3 sequence is CASRYSGRVPDTQYF. The DNA of the CDR3 is TGTGCCAGTAGATATAGCGGGAGGGTTCCAGATACGCAGTATTTT.

This clone was observed a single time. CDR3: CASSKGQYYGYTF. The CDR3 region has the DNA TGTGCCAGCAGCAAAGGACAGTACTATGGCTACACCTTC. This sequence joins TRBV6-1 and TRBJ1-2; D is perhaps TRBD1 (6 bases). The length of the CDR3 is 13 residues. Trimming took 6 bases from V and 3 from J, leaving 11 bases between them. Germline values: CDR1 MNHNS, CDR2 SASEGT.

As to this clone: Its ends do not fully match the called genes, so a read error is possible. The rearrangement uses TRBV7-9 and TRBJ1-1; D might be TRBD1 (5 bases). There are 12 residues in the CDR3. Germline values: CDR1 SEHNR, CDR2 FQNEAQ (reference sequence). CDR3 sequence reads: CSSSPADSLAFF. The CDR3 nucleotides are TGTTCCAGCAGCCCCGCTGACAGTTTAGCTTTCTTT.

The gene calls are TRBV4-2 and TRBJ2-6; tentatively, D is TRBD2 (9 bases). The CDR3 totals 20 residues. Trimming stripped 4 bases from V and 1 base from J, with 23 bases between. The germline V gene encodes CDR1 LGHNA and CDR2 YNFKEQ. DNA of the CDR3: TGTGCCAGCAGCCCTCATCTAGCGGGACAGGTTGGTTCTGGGGCCAACGTCCTGACTTTC. Residues: CASSPHLAGQVGSGANVLTF.

CDR3 protein: CASSQPSLAGGINEQFF. The CDR3 DNA reads as TGCGCCAGCAGCCAACCCTCTCTAGCGGGGGGGATCAATGAGCAGTTCTTC. V usage is TRBV4-1 and J usage is TRBJ2-1, with 12 bases fitting TRBD2. Per germline, CDR1 MGHRA and CDR2 YSYEKL. The CDR3 is 17 residues long. Trimming cost V 2 bases and J 6 bases; bases outside gene matches: 8.

This chain uses TRBV9 with TRBJ2-1; D is possibly TRBD2 (7 bases). The CDR3 loop spans 16 amino acids. Germline loops: CDR1 SGDLS, CDR2 YYNGEE. Deletions cut 3 bases from V and 6 bases from J, with 19 bases between. The CDR3 sequence is CASSARGAGVVNEQFF. The CDR3 coding sequence is TGTGCCAGCAGCGCCCGGGGGGCGGGGGTGGTCAATGAGCAGTTCTTC.

This rearrangement joins TRBV13 to TRBJ1-2; D is unresolved. The CDR3 covers 15 residues. Germline-derived CDR1 and CDR2 are PRHDT and FYEKMQ (reference sequence). V was clipped by 2 bases and J by 3 bases, with 13 bases between them. CDR3 residues: CASSLSPGSDYGYTF. CDR3 nucleotides: TGTGCCAGCAGCTTATCTCCGGGAAGCGACTATGGCTACACCTTC.

V gene TRBV11-3 combines with J gene TRBJ2-1; tentative D call: TRBD2 (5 bases). With 5 bases removed from V and 5 bases from J, the gap between germline ends came to 19 bases. CDR1 and CDR2 (germline): SGHNT, YENEEA. The CDR3 contains 16 residues. CDR3 amino acids: CASSISAGQNNNEQFF. The CDR3 DNA is TGTGCCAGCAGCATCAGTGCGGGTCAGAATAACAATGAGCAGTTCTTC.

V usage is TRBV27 and J usage is TRBJ1-2, with 7 bases fitting TRBD1. With V trimmed by 5 bases and J by 1 base, 7 bases remained unmatched. The CDR3 is 15 residues long. CDR1 MNHEY and CDR2 SMNVEV come from the germline V gene (reference sequence). CDR3 loop: CASSQGGQNNYGYTF. In DNA, the CDR3 is TGTGCCAGCAGTCAAGGGGGACAGAATAACTATGGCTACACCTTC.

The rearrangement uses TRBV9 and TRBJ1-3, with 7 bases lining up with TRBD1. CDR3 length equals 15 residues. Trimming at V came to 4 bases and at J to 1 base, leaving 5 bases not matched to a gene. Germline CDR1 SGDLS, CDR2 YYNGEE. This chain's CDR3 is CASSLTGESGNTIYF. CDR3 DNA: TGTGCCAGCAGCCTTACAGGGGAATCTGGAAACACCATATATTTT.

The J gene is TRBJ2-7, the V gene TRBV19; weak D call: TRBD1 (6 bases). The V and J ends lost 10 bases and 3 bases respectively, with 19 bases between them. This CDR3 has 14 residues. The germline V gene encodes CDR1 LNHDA and CDR2 SQIVND (reference sequence). The CDR3 here is CATRGTGNLYEQYF. CDR3 in DNA: TGTGCCACCAGAGGAACAGGGAACCTCTACGAGCAGTACTTC.

This chain connects TRBV9 to TRBJ1-2, with D uncertain. The CDR3 is 11 residues long. Germline CDR1 is SGDLS and CDR2 is YYNGEE. V lost 3 bases to trimming and J lost 5 bases, with 5 bases between them. The CDR3 DNA is TGTGCCAGCAGCGACATATATGGCTACACCTTC. This sequence encodes CASSDIYGYTF.

This sequence joins TRBV27 and TRBJ2-1; 7 bases match TRBD1. The germline V gene has CDR1 MNHEY and CDR2 SMNVEV (reference sequence). V shed 2 bases, J shed 8 bases, and the junction held 6 bases outside the gene matches. The CDR3 is 14 amino acids. CDR3 nucleotide sequence: TGTGCCAGCAGTTTAGACCAGGGGGTCGATGAGCAGTTCTTC. This codes for CASSLDQGVDEQFF.

This rearrangement joins TRBV21-1 to TRBJ1-4; the tabulated D call, TRBD1, remains unverified against the DNA. TRBV21-1 is tagged as a pseudogene. CDR3 length equals 16 residues. CDR3 amino acids: CASTTKERDTPEKLFF. The CDR3 DNA is TGTGCCAGCACCACAAAGGAAAGGGACACTCCCGAAAAACTGTTTTTT.

This chain links TRBV19 with TRBJ2-7; 7 nucleotides align to TRBD1. The J segment lost 3 bases and the V segment lost 4 bases, leaving 9 bases of the junction unmatched. The CDR3 sequence is 15 residues long. CDR1 is LNHDA, CDR2 SQIVND, per germline (reference sequence). The CDR3 DNA reads as TGTGCCAGTAGTACCCTGACAGGGAGCCTCTACGAGCAGTACTTC. This encodes CASSTLTGSLYEQYF.

The chain links TRBV7-3 to TRBJ2-3; the D gene is possibly TRBD2 (6 bases). There are 16 residues in the CDR3. The germline V gene encodes CDR1 SGHTA and CDR2 FQGTGA. The V end was cut by 0 bases, the J end by 5 bases, with 15 bases between. The CDR3 DNA follows: TGTGCCAGCAGCTTAACGGGAGGCCTCGTACAAGATACGCAGTATTTT. It codes for CASSLTGGLVQDTQYF.

The CDR3 nucleotides are TGTGCCAGCAGGCCTACTAGCGGGAGGGGCACAGATACGCAGTATTTT. It specifies CASRPTSGRGTDTQYF. J is TRBJ2-3 and V is TRBV7-2, with 13 positions matching TRBD2. The CDR3 length is 16 residues. V gave up 6 bases and J gave up 1 base; unmatched junction bases: 4. The germline gives CDR1 SGHTA, CDR2 FQGNSA.

This chain connects TRBV7-2 to TRBJ1-5, with a weak D call TRBD1 (5 bases). CDR1 SGHTA and CDR2 FQGNSA come from the germline V gene. The V end lost 5 bases, the J end lost 1 base, and 12 bases lay between the germline ends. This CDR3 is 15 amino acids long. The CDR3 bases are TGTGCCAGCAGCGTTCGGGGGGGAAGCAATCAGCCCCAGCATTTT. Translated: CASSVRGGSNQPQHF.

This chain links TRBV18 with TRBJ1-5, with TRBD1 matching over 8 bases. CDR1 and CDR2 (germline): KGHSH, LQKENI. The CDR3 extends over 17 amino acids. V lost 3 bases and J lost 3; bases outside the gene matches: 10. The CDR3 nucleotides are TGTGCCAGCTCACCTCTTGGGACAGGTGGGGACAATCAGCCCCAGCATTTT. Translating it yields CASSPLGTGGDNQPQHF.

This clone came up a few times. The chain employs TRBV7-8 and TRBJ1-1, with TRBD1 as a possible D gene (6 bases). Germline V gene data show CDR1 as SGHVS and CDR2 as FQNEAQ. The CDR3 sequence is 16 residues long. The V and J ends lost 1 base and 0 bases respectively, with 12 bases between them. CDR3 nucleotides: TGTGCCAGCAGCTTAGTGGGGGGGCGGGTGAACACTGAAGCTTTCTTT. This encodes CASSLVGGRVNTEAFF.

The V call is TRBV5-1, the J call TRBJ2-7, with TRBD1 matching over 7 bases. The germline V gene has CDR1 SGHRS and CDR2 YFSETQ. Germline trimming cut 0 bases from V and 5 bases from J; bases unmatched to any gene: 11. The CDR3 has 16 amino acids. Here the CDR3 reads CASSLGPGTVGDEQYF. CDR3 coding DNA: TGCGCCAGCAGCTTGGGGCCCGGGACAGTTGGGGACGAGCAGTACTTC.

This clone has only a few counts. This chain connects TRBV28 to TRBJ1-4; 8 nucleotides match TRBD1. Losses at the gene ends were 3 bases for V and 4 bases for J; bases not matched to a gene: 10. Germline CDR1 and CDR2: MDHEN and SYDVKM. CDR3 length: 17 amino acids. In DNA, the CDR3 is TGTGCCAGCAGTTTTGGACAGGGAGTGGGGGTTAATGAAAAACTGTTTTTT. Its translation is CASSFGQGVGVNEKLFF.